This TCR beta chain is drawn from a study of patients and donors after allogeneic stem cell transplantation (dated by TCRdb to 2018 to 2021). Library method: RT-PCR. Sequencing relied on a NextSeq 550. TCRdb took the public reads, trimmed them with fastp at Q25, ran MiXCR for clone calling and kept in-frame beta chains. Every CDR3 protein is listed once, alongside the most common genes and DNA of its rows. The table for this sample lists some 200,000 distinct CDR3 sequences; 41% of them were counted only once. The top ten clonotypes cover about 35% of the sample. This clonotype was found a few times. Its binding antigen is unknown. No base qualities exist here, and no much larger clone lies one base off it. The CDR3 has 14 amino acids, counting the end cysteine and phenylalanine. Only the CDR3 DNA is retained, 42 bases long and in frame from the first base. Per the germline V gene (reference sequence), MNHEY is the CDR1 and SMNVEV is the CDR2. The V and J ends are trimmed by 4 bases and 8 bases, leaving 17 bases between them.

Here the chain combines TRBV27 and TRBJ1-2; TRBD1 could be the D gene, as 5 bases match. The sample consisted of blood, either unsorted or a sorted T cell fraction (not recorded which). This TCR was sampled from a human donor who was either an allogeneic HSCT recipient or a stem cell or donor lymphocyte infusion donor (not recorded which). It is not recorded whose cells these are; they may come from a transplant donor. The encoded CDR3 is CASSSVFRDLGYTF. The DNA sequence is given as TGTGCCAGCAGTTCCGTTTTCCGGGACTTAGGCTACACCTTC.